This TCR beta chain comes out of a study of vaccination effects on CD4 cells after COVID-19. The ends lost 4 bases at V and 5 bases at J; junction bases unmatched: 7. Germline V gene data show CDR1 as GTSNPN and CDR2 as SVGIG (reference sequence). The CDR3 spans 14 residues. Repertoires were generated with immunoSEQ multiplex PCR, while TCRdb's copy carries only in-frame clones and drops some. The sample holds more than 40,000 clones, about two thirds seen once. As regards this clone: Its specificity is unknown.

Viral peptide pool expansion of antigen-specific CD4+ T cells preceded sequencing in the ViraFEST assay. Following an approximately 11-day culture, CD4+ T cells were purified. Prior SARS-CoV-2 infection was absent in the vaccine recipients, as shown by negative nucleocapsid antibodies. The TCR comes from a human donor who received a COVID-19 vaccine. The specimen was CD4+ T cells from PBMCs cultured with HCoV-OC43 spike peptides, collected before COVID-19 vaccination. Subset defined: HCoV-OC43 spike overlapping peptide pool stimulation. The chain combines TRBV30 with TRBJ2-5, with 10 positions matching TRBD1. CDR3 sequence reads: CAWTSGQGIETQYF. CDR3 coding DNA: TGTGCCTGGACCTCGGGACAGGGGATTGAGACCCAGTACTTC.